This TCR beta chain derives from a study of technical replicates of blood from a handful of donors. There are 14 residues in the CDR3. Germline-derived CDR1 and CDR2 are SGHNT and YYREEE (reference sequence). V lost 4 bases, J lost 4 bases, and 14 bases lay in between. Data came from immunoSEQ multiplex PCR; TCRdb stores just in-frame clones and leaves some out. In the table there are about 72,000 clones, about 90% of which are singletons. The chain carries TRBV5-4 and TRBJ2-5, with D maybe TRBD2 (6 bases). The sequence was obtained from a human donor in good health. The source material was T cells isolated from PBMCs. The CDR3 bases are TGTGCCAGCAGCGAGGAGGGGTCCCCAGAGACCCAGTACTTC. Residues: CASSEEGSPETQYF.